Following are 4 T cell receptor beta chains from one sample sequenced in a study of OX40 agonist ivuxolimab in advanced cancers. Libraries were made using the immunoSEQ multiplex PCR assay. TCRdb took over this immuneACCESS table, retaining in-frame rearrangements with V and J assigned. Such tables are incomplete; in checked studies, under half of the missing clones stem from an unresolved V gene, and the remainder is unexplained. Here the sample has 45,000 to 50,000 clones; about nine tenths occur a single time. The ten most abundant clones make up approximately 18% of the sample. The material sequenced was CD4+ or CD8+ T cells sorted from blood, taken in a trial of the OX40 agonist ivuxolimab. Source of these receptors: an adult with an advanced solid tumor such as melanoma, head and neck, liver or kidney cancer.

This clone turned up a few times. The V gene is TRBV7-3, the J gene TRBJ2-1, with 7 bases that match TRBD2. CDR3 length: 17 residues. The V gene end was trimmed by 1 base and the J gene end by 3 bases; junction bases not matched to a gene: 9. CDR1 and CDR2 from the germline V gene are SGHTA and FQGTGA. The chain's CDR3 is CASSLNYGGSVYNEQFF. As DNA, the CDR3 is TGTGCCAGCAGCTTAAACTATGGCGGGAGCGTCTACAATGAGCAGTTCTTC.

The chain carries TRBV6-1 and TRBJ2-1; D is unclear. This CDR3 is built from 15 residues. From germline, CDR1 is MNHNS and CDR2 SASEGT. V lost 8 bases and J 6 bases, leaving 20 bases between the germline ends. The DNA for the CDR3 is TGTGCCAGCGGGCTATGGGCCTCTATCCGCAATGAGCAGTTCTTC. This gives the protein CASGLWASIRNEQFF.

The CDR3 is CASSFHAPTYEAFF. As DNA, the CDR3 is TGTGCCAGCAGTTTCCACGCACCAACCTATGAAGCTTTCTTT. This chain connects TRBV28 to TRBJ1-1; no clear D. V was cut by 3 bases and J by 7 bases, with 15 bases left in between. Germline CDR1 MDHEN, CDR2 SYDVKM. The CDR3 covers 14 residues.

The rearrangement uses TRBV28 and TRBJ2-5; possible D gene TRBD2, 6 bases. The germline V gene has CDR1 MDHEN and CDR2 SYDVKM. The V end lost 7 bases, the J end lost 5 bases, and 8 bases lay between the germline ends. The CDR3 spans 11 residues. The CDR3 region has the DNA TGTGCCAGCAACCGGGGGGAGACCCAGTACTTC. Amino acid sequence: CASNRGETQYF.